The rows below give T cell receptor beta chains drawn from one sample of a study of blood T cell repertoires in COVID-19. Some clones are missing from TCRdb's copy, which holds only in-frame ones; the method was immunoSEQ multiplex PCR. The sample lists 200,000 to 250,000 clones, roughly 88% seen once, with about 12% in the top ten. Sequenced: peripheral blood. Receptors originate from a man aged 80 or over with acute or convalescent COVID-19. Each CDR3 is given with its conserved first and last residue. Each record gives: J gene, clone size, V gene, D gene, CDR3 protein, CDR3 DNA. D genes are given only for firm matches. The size field is filled for only some rows; it gives once, few, many or a size class.

TRBJ2-7 | few | TRBV5-6 | . | CASSFSGVSYEQYF | TGTGCCAGCAGCTTTTCAGGCGTCTCCTACGAGCAGTACTTC
TRBJ2-5 | . | TRBV24-1 | TRBD2 | CATSWSASGEETQYF | TGTGCCACCAGCTGGTCGGCTAGCGGAGAAGAGACCCAGTACTTC
TRBJ1-1 | few | TRBV4-2 | TRBD1 | CASSYGQGGTEAFF | TGTGCCAGCAGCTATGGACAGGGGGGCACTGAAGCTTTCTTT
TRBJ1-6 | once | TRBV18 | TRBD1 | CASSPDRRNSPLHF | TGTGCCAGCTCACCGGACAGGCGGAATTCACCCCTCCACTTT
TRBJ2-7 | . | TRBV5-4 | . | CASSPGGVAYEQYF | TGTGCCAGCAGCCCCGGAGGGGTTGCCTACGAGCAGTACTTC
TRBJ1-6 | . | TRBV12-3/TRBV12-4 | . | CASRTDSPLHF | TGTGCCAGCAGGACTGATTCACCCCTCCACTTT
TRBJ2-3 | few | TRBV4-1 | . | CASSLGGVAQYF | TGCGCCAGCAGCCTTGGAGGAGTAGCGCAGTATTTT
TRBJ1-5 | few | TRBV21-1 | . | CASSKDTDMHQPQHF | TGTGCCAGCAGCAAAGATACAGACATGCATCAGCCCCAGCATTTT
TRBJ2-6 | . | TRBV5-6 | . | CASSSGSISGANVLTF | TGTGCCAGCAGCTCCGGGAGTATCTCTGGGGCCAACGTCCTGACTTTC
TRBJ1-2 | . | TRBV7-2 | . | CASSLAKGGRGYTF | TGTGCCAGCAGCTTAGCGAAGGGAGGGCGCGGCTACACCTTC
TRBJ1-1 | . | TRBV7-9 | . | CASSLSGGPLGAFF | TGTGCCAGCAGCTTATCTGGGGGCCCCCTCGGAGCTTTCTTT
TRBJ1-2 | once | TRBV5-4 | . | CASSLATARGYTF | TGTGCCAGCAGCTTGGCGACAGCTAGGGGCTACACCTTC
TRBJ2-2 | . | TRBV24-1 | . | CATSEPVAGRRLFF | TGTGCCACCAGTGAACCGGTCGCTGGTAGGAGGCTGTTTTTT
TRBJ2-5 | . | TRBV12-3/TRBV12-4 | . | CASSLYGQETQYF | TGTGCCAGCAGTTTATACGGTCAAGAGACCCAGTACTTC
TRBJ2-5 | . | TRBV25-1 | . | CASSETGSQETQYF | TGTGCCAGCAGTGAAACAGGCTCCCAAGAGACCCAGTACTTC
TRBJ2-3 | . | TRBV5-1 | TRBD2 | CASSYPGGVTDTQYF | TGCGCCAGCAGCTACCCCGGGGGGGTGACAGATACGCAGTATTTT
TRBJ1-2 | . | TRBV25-1 | . | CASSEGGTNYGYTF | TGTGCCAGCAGCGAGGGAGGGACTAACTATGGCTACACCTTC
TRBJ2-1 | . | TRBV5-8 | TRBD2 | CASSSGLAGYNEQFF | TGTGCCAGCAGCTCCGGACTAGCGGGATACAATGAGCAGTTCTTC
TRBJ2-7 | . | TRBV5-5 | TRBD1 | CASSDVSGTGATRRTYEQYF | TGTGCCAGCAGCGACGTATCCGGGACAGGGGCAACTCGACGGACCTACGAGCAGTACTTC
TRBJ1-1 | . | TRBV6-2/TRBV6-3 | TRBD1 | CASSYPSRDRIHEAFF | TGTGCCAGCAGTTACCCGTCCCGGGACAGGATTCACGAAGCTTTCTTT
TRBJ1-1 | . | TRBV6-5 | TRBD1 | CASSYYLTGGDTEAFF | TGTGCCAGCAGTTACTACTTGACAGGGGGAGACACTGAAGCTTTCTTT
TRBJ2-1 | . | TRBV11-2 | TRBD2 | CASHISGRGVNEQFF | TGTGCCAGCCATATAAGCGGGAGAGGGGTGAATGAGCAGTTCTTC
TRBJ1-6 | . | TRBV19 | . | CASSASLGGINSPLHF | TGTGCCAGTAGTGCCTCCCTTGGGGGCATTAATTCACCCCTCCACTTT
TRBJ1-5 | . | TRBV7-2 | . | CASSRTDSNQPQHF | TGTGCCAGCAGCAGGACAGATAGCAATCAGCCCCAGCATTTT
TRBJ2-1 | . | TRBV5-4 | TRBD2 | CASSLDTGGRFF | TGTGCCAGCAGCTTGGATACGGGGGGACGGTTCTTC
TRBJ2-1 | . | TRBV15 | . | CATSRAGLSHNEQFF | TGTGCCACCAGCAGAGCGGGACTGTCCCACAATGAGCAGTTCTTC
TRBJ1-4 | . | TRBV7-9 | . | CASSLPGHPNEKLFF | TGTGCCAGCAGCTTGCCGGGACACCCTAATGAAAAACTGTTTTTT
TRBJ2-3 | . | TRBV10-1 | . | CASSPRGAPDTQYF | TGCGCCAGCAGTCCCAGGGGTGCCCCAGATACGCAGTATTTT
TRBJ1-2 | few | TRBV5-1 | . | CASSLEQGLGYGYTF | TGCGCCAGCAGCTTGGAGCAGGGCCTCGGGTATGGCTACACCTTC
TRBJ1-5 | . | TRBV2 | TRBD1 | CASSRGQGLGNQPQHF | TGTGCCAGCAGCCGAGGACAGGGCCTCGGAAATCAGCCCCAGCATTTT
TRBJ1-1 | . | TRBV9 | . | CASSVGEGNTEAFF | TGTGCCAGCAGCGTAGGGGAGGGGAACACTGAAGCTTTCTTT
TRBJ2-2 | . | TRBV10-1 | . | CASRPGVTGELFF | TGCGCCAGCAGGCCGGGGGTGACCGGGGAGCTGTTTTTT
TRBJ1-5 | . | TRBV18 | TRBD1 | CASSSDRGDQPQHF | TGTGCCAGCTCGTCCGACAGGGGGGATCAGCCCCAGCATTTT
TRBJ2-7 | . | TRBV27 | TRBD1 | CASSLSTRTGSYEQYF | TGTGCCAGCAGTTTATCGACCAGGACAGGGTCCTACGAGCAGTACTTC
TRBJ1-1 | . | TRBV19 | . | CASSPLDAEGTEAFF | TGTGCCAGTAGTCCCTTGGACGCCGAGGGCACTGAAGCTTTCTTT
TRBJ1-3 | . | TRBV18 | TRBD1 | CASSRRQGAGNTIYF | TGTGCCAGCTCACGTCGACAGGGCGCTGGAAACACCATATATTTT
TRBJ2-2 | . | TRBV21-1 | . | CASSTPRVTGELFF | TGTGCCAGCAGCACTCCCAGGGTCACCGGGGAGCTGTTTTTT
TRBJ1-2 | once | TRBV6-4 | . | CASSAQDSPYYGYTF | TGTGCCAGCAGTGCCCAGGACAGCCCGTACTATGGCTACACCTTC
TRBJ2-7 | . | TRBV5-1 | TRBD2 | CASSFGRTSGRVDEQYF | TGCGCCAGCAGCTTTGGACGGACTAGCGGGAGGGTGGACGAGCAGTACTTC
TRBJ1-6 | . | TRBV15 | . | CATSRANFGGNSPLHF | TGTGCCACCAGCAGGGCCAACTTCGGCGGCAATTCACCCCTCCACTTT
TRBJ1-2 | few | TRBV6-1 | . | CASSEGGAGVYGYTF | TGTGCCAGCAGTGAAGGAGGGGCAGGGGTATATGGCTACACCTTC
TRBJ1-1 | once | TRBV18 | . | CASSQDSNEAFF | TGTGCCAGCTCCCAGGACAGCAATGAAGCTTTCTTT
TRBJ2-7 | once | TRBV10-3 | TRBD2 | CAITPGLPSYEQYF | TGTGCCATCACCCCGGGACTACCATCCTACGAGCAGTACTTC
TRBJ1-4 | . | TRBV28 | . | CASSFIGVGEKLFF | TGTGCCAGCAGTTTTATCGGGGTAGGGGAAAAACTGTTTTTT
TRBJ1-2 | . | TRBV11-2 | . | CASSLGAGENYGYTF | TGTGCCAGCAGCTTGGGGGCAGGGGAGAACTATGGCTACACCTTC
TRBJ2-1 | . | TRBV18 | TRBD1 | CASSPRDRVSYNEQFF | TGTGCCAGCTCACCCAGGGACAGGGTCTCCTACAATGAGCAGTTCTTC
TRBJ1-6 | . | TRBV5-1 | . | CASSLAGQGNSPLHF | TGCGCCAGCAGCTTGGCGGGACAAGGGAATTCACCCCTCCACTTT